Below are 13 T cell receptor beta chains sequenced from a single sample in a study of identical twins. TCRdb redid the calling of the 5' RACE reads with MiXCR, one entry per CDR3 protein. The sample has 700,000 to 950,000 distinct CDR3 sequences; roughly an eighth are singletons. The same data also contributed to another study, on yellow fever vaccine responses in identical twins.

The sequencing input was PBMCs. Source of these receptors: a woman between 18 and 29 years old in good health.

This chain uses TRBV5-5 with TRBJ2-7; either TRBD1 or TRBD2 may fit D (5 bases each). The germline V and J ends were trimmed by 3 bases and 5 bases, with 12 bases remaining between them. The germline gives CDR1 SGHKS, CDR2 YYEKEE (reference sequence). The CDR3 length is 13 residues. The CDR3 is CASSYGTENEQYV. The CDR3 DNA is TGTGCCAGCAGCTACGGGACCGAAAACGAGCAGTACGTC.

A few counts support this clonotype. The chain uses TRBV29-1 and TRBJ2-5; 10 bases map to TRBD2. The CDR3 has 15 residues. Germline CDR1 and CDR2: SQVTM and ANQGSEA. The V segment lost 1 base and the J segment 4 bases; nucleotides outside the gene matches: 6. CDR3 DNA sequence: TGCAGCGTTGAAGTACTAGCGGGGCGTCGAGAGACCCAGTACTTC. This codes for CSVEVLAGRRETQYF.

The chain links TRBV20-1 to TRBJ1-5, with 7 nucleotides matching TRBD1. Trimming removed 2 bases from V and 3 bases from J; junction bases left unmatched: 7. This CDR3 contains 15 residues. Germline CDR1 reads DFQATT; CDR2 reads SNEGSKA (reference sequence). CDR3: CSARLPGQFNQPQHF. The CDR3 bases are TGCAGTGCTAGACTACCGGGACAGTTCAATCAGCCCCAGCATTTT.

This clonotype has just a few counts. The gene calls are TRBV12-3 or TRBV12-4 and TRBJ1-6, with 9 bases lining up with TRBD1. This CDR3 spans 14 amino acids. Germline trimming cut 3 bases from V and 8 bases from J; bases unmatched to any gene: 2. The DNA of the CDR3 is TGTGCCAGCAGTTTGTGGACAGGGGATTCACCCCTCCACTTT. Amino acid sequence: CASSLWTGDSPLHF.

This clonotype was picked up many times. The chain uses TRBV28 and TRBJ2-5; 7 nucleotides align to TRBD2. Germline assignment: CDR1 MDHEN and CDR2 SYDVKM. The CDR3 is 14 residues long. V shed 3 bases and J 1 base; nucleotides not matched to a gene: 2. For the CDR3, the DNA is TGTGCCAGCAGTTTGGCGGGGGTCCAAGAGACCCAGTACTTC. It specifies CASSLAGVQETQYF.

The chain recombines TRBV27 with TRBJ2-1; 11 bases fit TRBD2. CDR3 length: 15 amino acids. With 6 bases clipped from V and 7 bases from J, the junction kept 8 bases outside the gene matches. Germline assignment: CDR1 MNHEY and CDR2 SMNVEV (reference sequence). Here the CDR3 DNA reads TGTGCCAGCAGCCCAACTAGCGGGAGCGCAAATGAGCAGTTCTTC. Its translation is CASSPTSGSANEQFF.

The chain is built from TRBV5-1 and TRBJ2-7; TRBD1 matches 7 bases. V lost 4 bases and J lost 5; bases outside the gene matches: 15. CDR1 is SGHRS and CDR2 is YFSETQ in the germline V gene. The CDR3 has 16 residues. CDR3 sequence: CASSLWTGTANHEQYF. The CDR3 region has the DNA TGCGCCAGCAGCCTTTGGACCGGGACAGCTAACCACGAGCAGTACTTC.

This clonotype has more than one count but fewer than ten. Written as DNA, the CDR3 is TGTGCCAGCAGTGTGCCGGACAACACCGGGGAGCTGTTTTTT. Its translation: CASSVPDNTGELFF. This sequence joins TRBV6-1 and TRBJ2-2; no firm D call. The CDR3 spans 14 residues. Trimming removed 4 bases from V and 2 bases from J, with 8 bases in between. Germline V lookup: CDR1 MNHNS, CDR2 SASEGT.

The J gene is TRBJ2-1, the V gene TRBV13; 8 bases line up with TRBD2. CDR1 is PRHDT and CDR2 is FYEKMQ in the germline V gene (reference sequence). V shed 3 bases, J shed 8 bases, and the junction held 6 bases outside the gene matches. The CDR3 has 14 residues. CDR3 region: CASSLGLVKDEQFF. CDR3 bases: TGTGCCAGCAGCTTGGGACTAGTCAAGGATGAGCAGTTCTTC.

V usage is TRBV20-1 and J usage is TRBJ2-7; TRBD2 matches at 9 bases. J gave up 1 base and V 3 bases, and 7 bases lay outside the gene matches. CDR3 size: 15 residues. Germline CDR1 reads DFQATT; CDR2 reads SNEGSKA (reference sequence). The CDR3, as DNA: TGCAGTGCTAGTGGAGCGGGAGGTGTATCCTACGAGCAGTACTTC. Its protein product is CSASGAGGVSYEQYF.

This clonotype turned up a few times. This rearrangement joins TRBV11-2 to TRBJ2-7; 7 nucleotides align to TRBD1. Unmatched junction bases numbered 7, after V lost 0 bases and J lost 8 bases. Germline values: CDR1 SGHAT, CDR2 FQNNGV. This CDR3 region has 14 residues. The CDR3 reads CASSLDSGGAKQYV. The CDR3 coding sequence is TGTGCCAGCAGCTTAGATTCAGGGGGAGCGAAGCAGTACGTC.

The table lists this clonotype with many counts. CDR3 DNA: TGTGCTAGTGGTTTGAGGTACGAGCAGTACTTC. This codes for CASGLRYEQYF. The chain employs TRBV12-5 and TRBJ2-7; D uncertain. Germline loops: CDR1 LGHNT, CDR2 FRNRAP. V lost 2 bases, J lost 4 bases, and 3 bases lay in between. This CDR3 has 11 amino acids.

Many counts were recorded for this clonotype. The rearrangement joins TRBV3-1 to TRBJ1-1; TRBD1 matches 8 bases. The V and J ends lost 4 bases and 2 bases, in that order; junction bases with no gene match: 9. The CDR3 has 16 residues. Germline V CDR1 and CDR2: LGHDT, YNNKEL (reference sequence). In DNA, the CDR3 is TGTGCCAGCAGCCTTTTATCGGGACAGGCTAACACTGAAGCTTTCTTT. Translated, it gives CASSLLSGQANTEAFF.